A single sample is the source of the 10 T cell receptor beta chains below, sequenced in a study of blood T cell repertoires in COVID-19. Sequencing was performed with immunoSEQ multiplex PCR; in TCRdb, only in-frame clones are kept and a portion is missing. The sample holds 350,000 to 450,000 clones; 85% are singletons and the top ten take 3.5% to 4%. Sequencing was done on a sample of peripheral blood. The source is a woman aged 18-29 years with acute or convalescent COVID-19.

The chain uses TRBV24-1 and TRBJ1-2; no clear D. The CDR3 extends over 16 amino acids. Looked up from germline, CDR1 is KGHDR and CDR2 is SFDVKD. Trimming pared 7 bases from V and 4 bases from J, leaving 21 bases between. The CDR3 coding sequence is TGTGCCACCAGCAAAAGCGCAACTACCTACCCCTATGGCTACACCTTC. This encodes CATSKSATTYPYGYTF.

V usage is TRBV10-3 and J usage is TRBJ1-3, with D hard to call. V was clipped by 0 bases and J by 3 bases, with 9 bases between them. This CDR3 spans 15 amino acids. Germline V gene data show CDR1 as ENHRY and CDR2 as SYGVKD. The CDR3 DNA reads as TGTGCCATCAGTGAGTCAGTGGGAGTTGGAAACACCATATATTTT. Encoded protein: CAISESVGVGNTIYF.

V and J are TRBV9 and TRBJ1-3; D unresolved. The germline CDR1 and CDR2 sequences are SGDLS and YYNGEE. The CDR3 length is 19 residues. With 0 bases removed from V and 7 bases from J, the gap between germline ends came to 26 bases. CDR3 bases: TGTGCCAGCAGCGTAGGCGTAGGCGAGGAGAGCCGGAGGCGGAACACCATATATTTT. It is translated as CASSVGVGEESRRRNTIYF.

This sequence joins TRBV19 and TRBJ2-7; 9 nucleotides line up with TRBD1. Germline-derived CDR1 and CDR2 are LNHDA and SQIVND (reference sequence). Trimming took 6 bases from V and 3 from J; bases not matched to a gene: 9. The CDR3 is 15 amino acids. CDR3 nucleotide sequence: TGTGCCAGTAGCCCCGGGACAGGGAGGAGCTACGAGCAGTACTTC. Translated, it gives CASSPGTGRSYEQYF.

The chain is built from TRBV4-1 and TRBJ1-3; 7 bases agree with TRBD1. The length of the CDR3 is 14 residues. Germline lookup yields CDR1 MGHRA and CDR2 YSYEKL. The V gene end was trimmed by 1 base and the J gene end by 4 bases; junction bases not matched to a gene: 1. CDR3 sequence reads: CASSQGGQGNTIYF. CDR3 bases: TGCGCCAGCAGCCAAGGGGGACAGGGAAACACCATATATTTT.

This chain connects TRBV7-9 to TRBJ1-2; a possible D gene is TRBD1 (6 bases). Trimming shortened V by 1 base and J by 7 bases, and 13 bases separated the two germline ends. The CDR3 is 14 residues long. Germline V lookup: CDR1 SEHNR, CDR2 FQNEAQ (reference sequence). The DNA of the CDR3 is TGTGCCAGCAGCTTAGAAATGGGGGCCGGTGGCTACACCTTC. Protein: CASSLEMGAGGYTF.

CDR3 nucleotide sequence: TGTGCCAGCAGGGCCGGGAGCTCTAACTATGGCTACACCTTC. Translation gives CASRAGSSNYGYTF. This rearrangement joins TRBV2 to TRBJ1-2; no definite D call. The V and J ends lost 6 bases and 0 bases respectively, with 11 bases between them. The germline V gene has CDR1 SNHLY and CDR2 FYNNEI. The CDR3 loop spans 14 amino acids.

Details on this clone: The same CDR3 can be traced to other DNA sequences in this sample. V and J are TRBV6-5 and TRBJ1-2; D gene uncertain. V shed 0 bases and J shed 2 bases, with 7 bases lying between them. Germline V gene sequence: CDR1 MNHEY, CDR2 SVGAGI. The CDR3 spans 14 residues. The CDR3: CASSYSRGNYGYTF. CDR3 DNA: TGTGCCAGCAGTTACTCAAGAGGGAACTATGGCTACACCTTC.

J is TRBJ2-7 and V is TRBV5-6; 7 bases are a match to TRBD1. V lost 0 bases to trimming and J lost 5 bases; unmatched junction nucleotides: 5. The CDR3 consists of 14 residues. Germline-derived CDR1 and CDR2 are SGHDT and YYEEEE. CDR3 DNA: TGTGCCAGCAGCTTGGGGACAGGAGCCCACGAGCAGTACTTC. It specifies CASSLGTGAHEQYF.

The rearrangement links TRBV5-1 to TRBJ1-1, with 8 nucleotides matching TRBD1. Germline CDR1 and CDR2: SGHRS and YFSETQ. V gave up 5 bases and J gave up 11 bases; unmatched junction bases: 8. This CDR3 contains 12 residues. The CDR3 DNA follows: TGCGCCAGCAGGGGTGACAGGGGAGCCGCTTTCTTT. It translates to CASRGDRGAAFF.